This T cell receptor (beta chain) originates from a study of cytomegalovirus exposure and HLA in healthy donors. Overall study findings and caveats: According to an earlier analysis, most TCR beta V segments yielded productive rearrangements about 87% or about 30% of the time.

It was with 60 Vbeta and 13 Jbeta primers that the PCR ran. The method was immunoSEQ multiplex PCR; TCRdb's version includes in-frame clones alone and lacks a portion of them. This sample has roughly 220,000 clones, with 75% to 85% found just once. This clone was counted once. Its antigen is currently unknown. Trimming took 0 bases from V and 5 from J; bases not matched to a gene: 4. Germline V gene data show CDR1 as SEHNR and CDR2 as FQNEAQ (reference sequence). This CDR3 region has 15 residues. This chain connects TRBV7-9 to TRBJ2-7; 10 bases fit TRBD2. The sequencing input was PBMCs. This receptor was taken from a woman between 35 and 50 years old in good health and CMV-seronegative. The CDR3 DNA sequence: TGTGCCAGCAGCTTAGCTACTAGCGGGACCCACGAGCAGTACTTC. It is translated as CASSLATSGTHEQYF.